Below are 16 T cell receptor beta chains sequenced from a single sample in a study of T cells in Graves' hyperthyroidism and ophthalmopathy. Researchers amplified the TCR beta CDR3 regions from RNA transcripts. Primed by the HTBI set, a first-round RT-PCR was run on the TCR CDR3. A single record per CDR3 protein comes from TCRdb applying MiXCR to the multiplex PCR reads. The sample has 92,000 or so distinct CDR3 sequences, about 51% seen once. Sequenced material: blood. The receptors here all came from a woman aged 35 to 49 with Graves' hyperthyroidism.

This clonotype was seen only a few times. This CDR3 fails to terminate in the conserved phenylalanine or tryptophan, so it likely reflects a read error. The DNA is left out, because the CDR3 cannot be placed on it with certainty; the CDR3 is given as TCRdb lists it. The CDR3 spells CAISESRAS. The rearrangement uses TRBV10-3 and TRBJ1-2. The CDR3 region is 9 residues in length, termini included. Germline V gene data show CDR1 as ENHRY and CDR2 as SYGVKD.

This clonotype was detected many times. The V call is TRBV10-3, the J call TRBJ1-6, with 10 bases lining up with TRBD1. Germline-derived CDR1 and CDR2 are ENHRY and SYGVKD. CDR3 length: 13 residues. The CDR3 here is CAKGGQGYSPLHF. In nucleotides, the CDR3 is TGTGCTAAGGGGGGACAGGGGTATTCACCCCTCCACTTT.

This clonotype was detected many times. The genes are TRBV20-1 and TRBJ2-7; 13 bases are shared with TRBD2. The germline V gene encodes CDR1 DFQATT and CDR2 SNEGSKA (reference sequence). The CDR3 runs to 15 residues. V was pared by 2 bases and J by 2 bases, with 3 bases of the junction left unmatched. The CDR3 spells CSARTGLAGAYEQYF. CDR3 nucleotides: TGCAGTGCTAGAACTGGACTAGCGGGAGCCTACGAGCAGTACTTC.

J is TRBJ1-2 and V is TRBV29-1, with D uncertain. V lost 7 bases and J lost 4, with 13 bases in between. There are 12 residues in the CDR3. Looked up from germline, CDR1 is SQVTM and CDR2 is ANQGSEA. The CDR3 bases are TGCAGCGCTGGGGAGGTAACCTATGGCTACACCTTC. It is translated as CSAGEVTYGYTF.

A word on this clonotype: This may stem from a read error, because a much larger clone lies one nucleotide away. V is TRBV10-3 and J is TRBJ2-7, with TRBD2 matching 12 bases. CDR1 and CDR2 from the germline V gene are ENHRY and SYGVKD. V was clipped by 5 bases and J by 4 bases; unmatched bases: 6. The CDR3 extends over 15 amino acids. This CDR3 is CAISTSTSGSYEQYF. Here the CDR3 DNA reads TGTGCCATCAGTACATCGACTAGCGGGAGTTACGAGCAGTACTTC.

The genes are TRBV7-9 and TRBJ1-2; D gene ambiguous. CDR1 and CDR2 (germline): SEHNR, FQNEAQ (reference sequence). The CDR3 is made up of 15 amino acids. Trimming shortened V by 5 bases and J by 8 bases, and 21 bases separated the two germline ends. This CDR3 reads CASSPPSGRGGGYTF. DNA of the CDR3: TGTGCCAGCAGCCCACCTAGCGGGAGAGGTGGAGGCTACACCTTC.

This clonotype was seen more than once but under ten times. The gene calls are TRBV2 and TRBJ1-1; D not resolved. The CDR3 consists of 13 residues. The germline V gene encodes CDR1 SNHLY and CDR2 FYNNEI. Trimming shortened V by 8 bases and J by 7 bases, and 17 bases separated the two germline ends. The CDR3 DNA is TGTGCCAGCTCACCCCTTACAGAGAGTGAAGCTTTCTTT. Residues: CASSPLTESEAFF.

About this clonotype: With a much larger clone just one base away, this may be a read error. The rearrangement uses TRBV6-1 and TRBJ2-2, with 7 bases aligning to TRBD2. The CDR3 totals 15 residues. Germline CDR1 MNHNS, CDR2 SASEGT. The CDR3 nucleotides read TGTGCCAGCAGCCAAGCGGGAAGAGGAACCGGGGAGCTGGTTTTT. As protein: CASSQAGRGTGELVF.

This clonotype has only one observation. The chain is built from TRBV7-2 and TRBJ2-3; 11 bases are a match to TRBD2. J was trimmed by 5 bases and V by 2 bases; bases with no gene match: 3. The CDR3 has 15 amino acids. CDR1 and CDR2 (germline): SGHTA, FQGNSA. The CDR3 DNA reads as TGTGCCAGCAGCTTAACCGGGACTAGCGGAGATACGCAGTATTTT. Its protein is CASSLTGTSGDTQYF.

This clonotype occurred once. This chain links TRBV29-1 with TRBJ2-7; TRBD2 matches 12 bases. CDR3 length: 14 amino acids. After removal of 8 bases from V and 4 bases from J, the junction contained 9 bases not matched to a gene. Germline V gene lookup returns CDR1 SQVTM and CDR2 ANQGSEA. The CDR3 DNA follows: TGCAGCCTAAGGACTAGCGGGGTTCGTTACGAGCAGTACTTC. As protein: CSLRTSGVRYEQYF.

Concerning this clonotype: The DNA is left out, because the CDR3 cannot be placed on it with certainty; the CDR3 is given as TCRdb lists it. This rearrangement joins TRBV11-2 to TRBJ2-6; the tabulated D call, TRBD1, remains unverified against the DNA. The CDR3 adds up to 20 amino acids, both ends counted. Germline CDR1 and CDR2: SGHAT and FQNNGV. The CDR3 region is CASSFYICSARTPGANVLTF.

The CDR3: CASTRRGGETQYF. CDR3 in DNA: TGTGCCAGCACCCGGAGGGGAGGAGAGACCCAGTACTTC. V usage is TRBV9 and J usage is TRBJ2-5; possibly TRBD2 for D (6 bases). CDR3 length: 13 amino acids. V dropped 6 bases and J dropped 4 bases, with 13 bases sitting between them. CDR1 SGDLS and CDR2 YYNGEE come from the germline V gene.

Points on this clonotype: At one end, the junction sequence differs from germline, possibly due to a read error. The chain is built from TRBV7-6 and TRBJ2-7, with unresolved D. The CDR3 has 13 residues. Germline V gene sequence: CDR1 SGHVS, CDR2 FNYEAQ. In DNA form, the CDR3 reads TGTACCAGCAGAGATTCGGCGTCTTACGAGCAGTACTTC. Protein product: CTSRDSASYEQYF.

V gene TRBV12-3 or TRBV12-4 combines with J gene TRBJ1-2; TRBD1 matches at 8 bases. The J segment lost 5 bases and the V segment lost 6 bases, leaving 14 bases of the junction unmatched. The CDR3 contains 16 residues. The CDR3 loop reads CASSLLTGAAGYGYTF. CDR3 nucleotide sequence: TGTGCCAGCAGCTTGCTGACAGGGGCCGCTGGGTATGGCTACACCTTC.

This chain joins TRBV9 and TRBJ1-4; TRBD1 matches at 8 bases. Germline trimming cut 2 bases from V and 12 bases from J; bases unmatched to any gene: 0. Germline CDR1 reads SGDLS; CDR2 reads YYNGEE. This CDR3 region has 11 residues. CDR3 amino acids: CASSVTGELFF. The CDR3 coding sequence is TGTGCCAGCAGCGTGACAGGGGAACTGTTTTTT.

This clonotype was detected ten times or more. The chain carries TRBV4-1 and TRBJ1-1; the D is unclear. The CDR3 is 15 amino acids. The V end was cut by 0 bases, the J end by 1 base, with 9 bases between. CDR1 is MGHRA and CDR2 is YSYEKL in the germline V gene. CDR3 sequence (DNA): TGCGCCAGCAGCCAAGACTGGACGAGGAACACTGAAGCTTTCTTT. This codes for CASSQDWTRNTEAFF.